What follows are 2 T cell receptor beta chains derived from one specimen sequenced in a study of blood T cell repertoires in COVID-19. This table comes from immunoSEQ multiplex PCR, and its TCRdb copy is limited to in-frame clones, with some not included. Counted here are a few hundred thousand clones, about 84% occurring once; the ten biggest clones make up about 7.2%. Sequenced sample: PBMCs or T cells enriched from blood (not recorded which). The origin of the receptors is a woman aged 40 to 50 with acute COVID-19.

Worth noting for this clone: The same CDR3 is also encoded by other DNA sequences in this sample. The chain couples TRBV5-1 to TRBJ2-3, with D possibly being TRBD2 (5 bases). Germline V lookup: CDR1 SGHRS, CDR2 YFSETQ. The CDR3 sequence is 13 residues long. Trimming removed 0 bases from V and 4 bases from J, with 6 bases in between. CDR3 in DNA: TGCGCCAGCAGCTTGGGGGGAGCAGATACGCAGTATTTT. Amino acid sequence: CASSLGGADTQYF.

This clone was counted once. The chain combines TRBV11-2 with TRBJ2-5; 9 positions match TRBD2. CDR3 length: 15 residues. V was clipped by 1 base and J by 5 bases; unmatched bases: 5. The germline V gene encodes CDR1 SGHAT and CDR2 FQNNGV. In DNA form, the CDR3 reads TGTGCCAGCAGCTTAGTAGCGGGGGCAAGTGAGACCCAGTACTTC. It yields the protein CASSLVAGASETQYF.